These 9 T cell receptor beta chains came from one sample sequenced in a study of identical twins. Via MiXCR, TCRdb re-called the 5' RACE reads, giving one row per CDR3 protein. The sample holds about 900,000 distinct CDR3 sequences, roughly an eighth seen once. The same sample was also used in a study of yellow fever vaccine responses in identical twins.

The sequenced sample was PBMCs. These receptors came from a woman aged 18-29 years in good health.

CDR3 bases: TGTGCCAGCAGCTTAGGTAGGGCCTACAATGAGCAGTTCTTC. Protein: CASSLGRAYNEQFF. This chain uses TRBV11-3 with TRBJ2-1; D gene unclear. The CDR3 runs to 14 residues. V was cut by 1 base and J by 2 bases, with 6 bases left in between. Germline CDR1 SGHNT, CDR2 YENEEA.

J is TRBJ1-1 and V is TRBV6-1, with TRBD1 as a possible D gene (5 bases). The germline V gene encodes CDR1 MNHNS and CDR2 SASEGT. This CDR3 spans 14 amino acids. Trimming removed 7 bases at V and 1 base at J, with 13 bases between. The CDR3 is CASMRAGTNTEAFF. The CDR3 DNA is TGTGCCAGCATGAGGGCAGGGACGAACACTGAAGCTTTCTTT.

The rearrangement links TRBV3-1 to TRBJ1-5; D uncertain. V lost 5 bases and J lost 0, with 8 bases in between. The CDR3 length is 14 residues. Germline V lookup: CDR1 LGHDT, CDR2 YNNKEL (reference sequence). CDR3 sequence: CASSVSLSNQPQHF. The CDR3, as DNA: TGTGCCAGCAGCGTTAGCCTTAGCAATCAGCCCCAGCATTTT.

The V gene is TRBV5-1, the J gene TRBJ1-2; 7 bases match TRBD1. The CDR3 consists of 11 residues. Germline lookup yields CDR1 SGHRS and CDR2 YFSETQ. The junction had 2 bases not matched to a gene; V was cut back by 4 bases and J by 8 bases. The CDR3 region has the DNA TGCGCCAGCAGCCCGGGACAGGGCTACACCTTC. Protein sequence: CASSPGQGYTF.

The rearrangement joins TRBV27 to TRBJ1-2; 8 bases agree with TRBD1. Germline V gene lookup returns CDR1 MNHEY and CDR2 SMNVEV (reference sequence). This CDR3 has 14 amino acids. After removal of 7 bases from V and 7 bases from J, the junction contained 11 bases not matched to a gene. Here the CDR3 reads CASMGDRGIGGYTF. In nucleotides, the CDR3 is TGTGCCAGCATGGGAGACAGGGGAATTGGTGGCTACACCTTC.

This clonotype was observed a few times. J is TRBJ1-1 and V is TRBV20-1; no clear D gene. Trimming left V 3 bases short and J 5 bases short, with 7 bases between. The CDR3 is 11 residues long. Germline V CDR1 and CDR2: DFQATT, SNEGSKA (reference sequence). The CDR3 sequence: CSASYRTEAFF. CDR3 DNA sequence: TGCAGTGCTAGTTACCGTACTGAAGCTTTCTTT.

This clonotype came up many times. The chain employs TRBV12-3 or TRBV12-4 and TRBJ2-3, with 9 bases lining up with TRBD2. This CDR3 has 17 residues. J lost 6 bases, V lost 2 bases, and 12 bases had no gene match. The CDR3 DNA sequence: TGTGCCAGCAGTTTAAGTGTGCCTAGCGGGGACCGCGATACGCAGTATTTT. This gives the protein CASSLSVPSGDRDTQYF.

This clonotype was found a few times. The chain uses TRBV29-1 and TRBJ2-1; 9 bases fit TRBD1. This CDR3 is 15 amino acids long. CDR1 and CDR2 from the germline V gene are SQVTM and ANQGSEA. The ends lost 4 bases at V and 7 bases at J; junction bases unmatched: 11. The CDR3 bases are TGCAGCGTTGGAGAACCGGGACAGGGTCGAAATGAGCAGTTCTTC. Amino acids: CSVGEPGQGRNEQFF.

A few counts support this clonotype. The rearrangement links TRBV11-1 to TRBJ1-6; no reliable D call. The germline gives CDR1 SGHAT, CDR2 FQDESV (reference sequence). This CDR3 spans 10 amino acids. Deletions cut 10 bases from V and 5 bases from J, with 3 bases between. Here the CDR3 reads CATNNSPLHF. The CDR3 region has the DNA TGTGCCACCAATAATTCACCCCTCCACTTT.